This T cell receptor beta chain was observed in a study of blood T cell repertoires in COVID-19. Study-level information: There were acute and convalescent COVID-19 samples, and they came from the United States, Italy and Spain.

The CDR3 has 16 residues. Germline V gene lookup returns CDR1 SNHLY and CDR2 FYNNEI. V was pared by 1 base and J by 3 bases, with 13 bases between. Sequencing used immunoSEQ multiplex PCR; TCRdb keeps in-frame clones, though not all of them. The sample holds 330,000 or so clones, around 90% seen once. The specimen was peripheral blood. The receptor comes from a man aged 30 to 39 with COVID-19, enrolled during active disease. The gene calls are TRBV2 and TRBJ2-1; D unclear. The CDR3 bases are TGTGCCAGCAGTGAAGGCGGCGGAACCTTCTACAATGAGCAGTTCTTC. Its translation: CASSEGGGTFYNEQFF.